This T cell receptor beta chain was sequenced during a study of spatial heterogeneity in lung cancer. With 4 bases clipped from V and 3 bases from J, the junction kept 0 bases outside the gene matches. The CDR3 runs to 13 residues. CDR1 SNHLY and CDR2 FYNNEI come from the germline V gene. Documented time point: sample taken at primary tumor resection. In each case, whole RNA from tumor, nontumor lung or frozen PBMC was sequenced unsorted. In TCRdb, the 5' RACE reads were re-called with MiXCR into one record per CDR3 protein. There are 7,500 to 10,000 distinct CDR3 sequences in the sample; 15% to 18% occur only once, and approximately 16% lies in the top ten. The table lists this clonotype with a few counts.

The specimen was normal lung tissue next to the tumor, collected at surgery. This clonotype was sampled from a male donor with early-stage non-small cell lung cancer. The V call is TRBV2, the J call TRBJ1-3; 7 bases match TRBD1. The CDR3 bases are TGTGCCAGCAGTGCAGGGGGTGGAAACACCATATATTTT. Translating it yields CASSAGGGNTIYF.